Following are 26 T cell receptor beta chains from one sample sequenced in a study of T cells in Graves' hyperthyroidism and ophthalmopathy. The investigators amplified TCR beta CDR3 regions from RNA transcripts. An initial round of RT-PCR targeting the TCR CDR3 relied on the HTBI primer set. TCRdb used MiXCR to reprocess the multiplex PCR reads, holding one entry per CDR3 protein. The sample consists of 450,000 to 650,000 distinct CDR3 sequences, 12% to 15% of them appearing once. The specimen sequenced was blood. Receptor source: a woman younger than 35 with Graves' ophthalmopathy.

In this sample, this clonotype turned up a few times. This chain uses TRBV7-3 with TRBJ2-3, with 8 bases fitting TRBD2. In germline, CDR1 is SGHTA, CDR2 FQGTGA. This CDR3 has 15 amino acids. V was pared by 1 base and J by 8 bases, with 8 bases of the junction left unmatched. This CDR3 is CASSLNRGGDGTQYF. CDR3 sequence (DNA): TGTGCCAGCAGCTTAAACCGGGGGGGAGATGGTACGCAGTATTTT. The full variable domain, rest sourced from reference TRBV7-3 and TRBJ2-3, is GAGVSQTPSNKVTEKGKYVELRCDPISGHTALYWYRQSLGQGPEFLIYFQGTGAADDSGLPNDRFFAVRPEGSVSTLKIQRTERGDSAVYLCASSLNRGGDGTQYFGPGTRLTVL.

This chain links TRBV20-1 with TRBJ1-2, with 9 nucleotides matching TRBD1. Germline values: CDR1 DFQATT, CDR2 SNEGSKA (reference sequence). The CDR3 has 15 amino acids. The V segment lost 1 base and the J segment 4 bases; nucleotides outside the gene matches: 7. The CDR3 bases are TGCAGTGCTAGAGGATTGCGGGACAGGGCCTATGGCTACACCTTC. This gives the protein CSARGLRDRAYGYTF.

This clonotype was seen at least ten times. The chain uses TRBV10-3 and TRBJ2-1, with 14 positions matching TRBD2. V gave up 4 bases and J gave up 6 bases; unmatched junction bases: 5. The germline gives CDR1 ENHRY, CDR2 SYGVKD. This CDR3 is built from 16 residues. The CDR3 DNA is TGTGCCATCAGTGGACAGGGGACTAGCGGGAGCAATGAGCAGTTCTTC. This encodes CAISGQGTSGSNEQFF.

Comments on this clonotype: The junction shows a germline mismatch at one end, possibly a read error. V and J are TRBV29-1 and TRBJ2-1; D gene uncertain. CDR1 and CDR2 from the germline V gene are SQVTM and ANQGSEA. The length of the CDR3 is 15 residues. The CDR3 nucleotides are TGCAGCGTTGAAGTATTTTATATTTCCTACAATGAGCAGTCCTTC. Translated: CSVEVFYISYNEQSF.

This clonotype was recorded many times. The chain has TRBV30 and TRBJ2-7, with D uncertain. CDR1 and CDR2 (germline): GTSNPN, SVGIG (reference sequence). Deletions cut 2 bases from V and 0 bases from J, with 11 bases between. The CDR3 sequence is 14 residues long. The CDR3 DNA follows: TGTGCCTGGAGTAAAATGGAAAGCTCCTACGAGCAGTACTTC. The encoded protein is CAWSKMESSYEQYF.

In its sample, this clonotype was seen many times. V usage is TRBV7-2 and J usage is TRBJ2-4; TRBD2 agrees at 11 bases. V was pared by 4 bases and J by 0 bases, with 11 bases of the junction left unmatched. The germline gives CDR1 SGHTA, CDR2 FQGNSA. This CDR3 comprises 19 residues. CDR3 DNA: TGTGCCAGCAGCTCCGAAATATGGACTAGCGGGCTAGCCAAAAACATTCAGTACTTC. Encoded protein: CASSSEIWTSGLAKNIQYF.

This clonotype was counted many times. The chain uses TRBV7-2 and TRBJ2-5; D may be TRBD2 (6 bases). The length of the CDR3 is 17 residues. The V end was cut by 4 bases, the J end by 5 bases, with 23 bases between. Germline values: CDR1 SGHTA, CDR2 FQGNSA. The CDR3 DNA reads as TGTGCCAGCAGCTCCACGCGGGGCGAGGGCGCACTGGAGACCCAGTACTTC. Residues: CASSSTRGEGALETQYF.

Ten or more counts support this clonotype. This rearrangement joins TRBV7-9 to TRBJ2-1; possibly TRBD2 for D (6 bases). The germline V gene encodes CDR1 SEHNR and CDR2 FQNEAQ (reference sequence). This CDR3 contains 13 residues. Trimming removed 5 bases at V and 9 bases at J, with 14 bases between. CDR3 in DNA: TGTGCCAGCAGCCCTAGGAGGGTGAGTGAGCAGTTCTTC. Translation: CASSPRRVSEQFF.

This clonotype was observed many times. This chain joins TRBV20-1 and TRBJ1-6, with TRBD1 matching 7 bases. With 1 base clipped from V and 8 bases from J, the junction kept 8 bases outside the gene matches. CDR3 size: 15 residues. The germline V gene has CDR1 DFQATT and CDR2 SNEGSKA (reference sequence). The CDR3 bases are TGCAGTGCTAGAGGTGACAGGGTGATCGATTCACCCCTCCACTTT. Translating it yields CSARGDRVIDSPLHF.

This clonotype has a count of ten or more. The chain joins TRBV20-1 to TRBJ2-5; TRBD2 matches 10 bases. The CDR3 consists of 14 residues. Germline V lookup: CDR1 DFQATT, CDR2 SNEGSKA (reference sequence). The V gene end was trimmed by 4 bases and the J gene end by 4 bases; junction bases not matched to a gene: 6. As DNA, the CDR3 is TGCAGTGCTATTGTAAGACTAGCGGGAGAGACCCAGTACTTC. This sequence encodes CSAIVRLAGETQYF.

The sample holds many counts of this clonotype. This chain connects TRBV28 to TRBJ1-2, with 7 bases matching TRBD1. The J segment lost 7 bases and the V segment lost 5 bases, leaving 10 bases of the junction unmatched. Germline lookup yields CDR1 MDHEN and CDR2 SYDVKM. CDR3 length: 14 amino acids. The CDR3, as DNA: TGTGCCAGCAGTGAACAGGGGTCCGGGGGTGGCTACACCTTC. It specifies CASSEQGSGGGYTF.

This clonotype was observed many times. The CDR3 protein is CASSLGLGEYQETQYF. As DNA, the CDR3 is TGTGCCAGCAGCCTGGGACTAGGGGAGTACCAAGAGACCCAGTACTTC. The chain joins TRBV7-2 to TRBJ2-5, with TRBD2 matching over 8 bases. Germline values: CDR1 SGHTA, CDR2 FQGNSA. Unmatched junction bases numbered 8, after V lost 5 bases and J lost 0 bases. This CDR3 spans 16 amino acids. The entire variable domain, with the rest obtained from reference TRBV7-2 and TRBJ2-5, is as follows: GAGVSQSPSNKVTEKGKDVELRCDPISGHTALYWYRQSLGQGLEFLIYFQGNSAPDKSGLPSDRFSAERTGGSVSTLTIQRTQQEDSAVYLCASSLGLGEYQETQYFGPGTRLLVL.

The chain carries TRBV20-1 and TRBJ2-2; TRBD2 matches at 7 bases. The CDR3 is 17 residues long. J gave up 6 bases and V 3 bases, and 16 bases lay outside the gene matches. CDR1 is DFQATT and CDR2 is SNEGSKA in the germline V gene (reference sequence). The CDR3 nucleotides are TGCAGTGCTAGGCCCAAAGGGAGGGGCCCTCTAGCCGGGGAGCTGTTTTTT. This translates into CSARPKGRGPLAGELFF.

This clonotype was observed many times. CDR3 loop: CASSFRDGSSYEQYF. The CDR3 DNA reads TGTGCCAGCAGCTTCCGGGACGGAAGCTCCTACGAGCAGTACTTC. The chain is built from TRBV7-9 and TRBJ2-7; D is perhaps TRBD1 or TRBD2 (5 bases each). Germline V gene lookup returns CDR1 SEHNR and CDR2 FQNEAQ (reference sequence). The V gene lost 3 bases and the J gene lost 0 bases, with 12 bases spanning the gap. This CDR3 is built from 15 residues.

In the case of this clonotype: This may be a read error: a much more frequent sequence differs by one nucleotide. Here the CDR3 omits its conserved ending phenylalanine or tryptophan, so a read error is the likely source. J is TRBJ2-7 and V is TRBV4-1, with no clear D. Trimming left V 1 base short and J 4 bases short, with 8 bases between. The CDR3 runs to 13 residues. Germline values: CDR1 MGHRA, CDR2 YSYEKL. CDR3 in amino acids: CASSQGNEYEQYL. Here the CDR3 DNA reads TGCGCCAGCAGCCAAGGCAACGAGTACGAGCAGTACCTC.

This clonotype was seen a handful of times. The chain has TRBV19 and TRBJ2-7; TRBD2 matches 7 bases. CDR3 length: 14 residues. From germline, CDR1 is LNHDA and CDR2 SQIVND (reference sequence). V shed 3 bases and J 5 bases; nucleotides not matched to a gene: 7. The chain's CDR3 is CASSMAPGGHEQYF. The CDR3 nucleotides are TGTGCCAGTAGTATGGCCCCGGGAGGCCACGAGCAGTACTTC.

This clonotype was found many times. The gene calls are TRBV7-2 and TRBJ1-1; D is ambiguous. The CDR3 is 15 amino acids. Per the germline V gene, CDR1 is SGHTA and CDR2 is FQGNSA. The V gene lost 2 bases and the J gene lost 11 bases, with 21 bases spanning the gap. CDR3 in amino acids: CASSLYQSGRSVAFF. The CDR3 DNA sequence: TGTGCCAGCAGCTTATATCAATCTGGGAGGAGTGTCGCTTTCTTT.

In its sample, this clonotype was seen many times. The chain joins TRBV14 to TRBJ2-5; TRBD2 matches 7 bases. This CDR3 is built from 14 residues. V was pared by 9 bases and J by 5 bases, with 12 bases of the junction left unmatched. Germline CDR1 is SGHDN and CDR2 is FVKESK. The CDR3 DNA reads TGTGCCAGTTCGCCGGGACTACGAGACGAGACCCAGTACTTC. As protein: CASSPGLRDETQYF.

This clonotype was found a few times. The chain couples TRBV10-3 to TRBJ2-7; TRBD1 aligns across 8 bases. The germline V gene has CDR1 ENHRY and CDR2 SYGVKD. Trimming removed 7 bases from V and 2 bases from J; junction bases left unmatched: 4. The length of the CDR3 is 13 residues. The CDR3 spells CAINRGNPYEQYF. Here the CDR3 DNA reads TGTGCCATCAACAGGGGGAACCCCTACGAGCAGTACTTC.

In its sample, this clonotype was seen once. Possible read error: a much larger clone is one base away. The rearrangement links TRBV20-1 to TRBJ2-3; no definite D call. This CDR3 is built from 14 residues. CDR1 is DFQATT and CDR2 is SNEGSKA in the germline V gene (reference sequence). This chain's CDR3 is CGARDLQTQDTQYF. DNA of the CDR3: TGCGGTGCTAGAGATCTCCAGACGCAAGATACGCAGTATTTT.

This clonotype was observed at least ten times. The genes are TRBV27 and TRBJ1-2, with 9 bases fitting TRBD1. The CDR3 has 14 amino acids. Unmatched junction bases numbered 6, after V lost 6 bases and J lost 4 bases. In germline, CDR1 is MNHEY, CDR2 SMNVEV (reference sequence). The CDR3 here is CASSKDRGSYGYTF. DNA for the CDR3: TGTGCCAGCAGCAAGGACAGGGGAAGCTATGGCTACACCTTC.

At least ten counts were recorded for this clonotype. This rearrangement joins TRBV28 to TRBJ1-2, with a weak D call TRBD1 (5 bases). This CDR3 region has 15 residues. Trimming took off 2 bases at V and 3 bases at J, with 13 bases between the two ends. The germline V gene has CDR1 MDHEN and CDR2 SYDVKM. CDR3 nucleotides: TGTGCCAGCAGTTTAGTTAATCTGGGGGACTATGGCTACACCTTC. Translated: CASSLVNLGDYGYTF.

The sample holds a few counts of this clonotype. V gene TRBV3-1 combines with J gene TRBJ2-1, with TRBD2 matching 10 bases. CDR1 and CDR2 from the germline V gene are LGHDT and YNNKEL (reference sequence). The CDR3 consists of 16 residues. The ends lost 5 bases at V and 1 base at J; junction bases unmatched: 5. Here the CDR3 reads CASSTLSGRSYNEQFF. In DNA form, the CDR3 reads TGTGCCAGCAGCACCCTTAGCGGGAGGTCCTACAATGAGCAGTTCTTC.

This clonotype was counted at least ten times. The gene calls are TRBV7-2 and TRBJ2-2; possible D gene TRBD1, 7 bases. V dropped 3 bases and J dropped 4 bases, with 12 bases sitting between them. CDR1 and CDR2 (germline): SGHTA, FQGNSA. This CDR3 contains 15 residues. The CDR3 reads CASSFYRGGTGELFF. The CDR3 coding sequence is TGTGCCAGCAGCTTTTACAGGGGAGGCACCGGGGAGCTGTTTTTT.

This clonotype came up many times. The chain is built from TRBV30 and TRBJ2-3, with D possibly TRBD1 on 7 matching bases. This CDR3 is 13 amino acids long. CDR1 and CDR2 (germline): GTSNPN, SVGIG (reference sequence). With 3 bases removed from V and 5 bases from J, the gap between germline ends came to 12 bases. This CDR3 is CAWSVQGGDTQYF. As DNA, the CDR3 is TGTGCCTGGAGCGTCCAGGGGGGAGATACGCAGTATTTT. Based on the CDR3 plus reference TRBV30 and TRBJ2-3, the full variable domain is SQTIHQWPATLVQPVGSPLSLECTVEGTSNPNLYWYRQAAGRGLQLLFYSVGIGQISSEVPQNLSASRPQDRQFILSSKKLLLSDSGFYLCAWSVQGGDTQYFGPGTRLTVL.

This clonotype was seen at least ten times. Here the CDR3 reads CASRTIAERSGANVLTF. The CDR3, as DNA: TGTGCCAGCAGAACCATAGCGGAGCGCTCTGGGGCCAACGTCCTGACTTTC. The V gene is TRBV12-3 or TRBV12-4, the J gene TRBJ2-6, with a weak D call TRBD2 (6 bases). V was shortened by 6 bases and J by 0 bases, with 15 bases between the two germline ends. This CDR3 has 17 residues.